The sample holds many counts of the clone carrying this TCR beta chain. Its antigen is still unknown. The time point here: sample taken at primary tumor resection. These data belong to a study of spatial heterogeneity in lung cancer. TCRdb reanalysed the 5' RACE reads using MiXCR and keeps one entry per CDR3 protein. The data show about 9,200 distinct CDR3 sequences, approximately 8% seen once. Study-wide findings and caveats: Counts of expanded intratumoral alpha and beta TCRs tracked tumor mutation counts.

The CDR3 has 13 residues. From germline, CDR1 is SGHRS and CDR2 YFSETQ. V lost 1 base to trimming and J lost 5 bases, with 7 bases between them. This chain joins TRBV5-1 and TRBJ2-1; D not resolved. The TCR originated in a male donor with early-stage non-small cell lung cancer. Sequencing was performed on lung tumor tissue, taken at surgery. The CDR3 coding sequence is TGCGCCAGCAGCTTGTCACGGAACAATGAGCAGTTCTTC. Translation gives CASSLSRNNEQFF.